Below, one TCR beta chain is given with its context. Its matching antigen is unknown. The data belong to a study of cytomegalovirus exposure and HLA in healthy donors. Study-level findings and limits: According to reports, the classifier identified cytomegalovirus status with high specificity and sensitivity. Within an earlier analysis, most TCR beta V segments proved productive either about 90% or about 30% of the time. An analysis was carried out later, and it reportedly showed fewer N-insertions in an Asian-associated ancestry cluster than the roughly 700-donor mean.

Primers for the PCR totalled 60 Vbeta and 13 Jbeta. Clones were read by immunoSEQ multiplex PCR, and TCRdb kept only the in-frame ones, dropping some. Of around 120,000 clones in the sample, 74% are singletons; the top ten hold around a tenth. The V segment lost 4 bases and the J segment 4 bases; nucleotides outside the gene matches: 7. CDR3 length: 15 residues. Germline assignment: CDR1 SGDLS and CDR2 YYNGEE. The chain links TRBV9 to TRBJ1-2, with TRBD1 identical over 10 bases. The TCR sequence derives from a woman aged 45-65 years in good health and CMV-seropositive. The sequenced sample was PBMCs. The CDR3 is CASSPRTGGTYGYTF. DNA of the CDR3: TGTGCCAGCAGCCCCCGGACAGGGGGGACCTATGGCTACACCTTC. The variable domain in full, with the rest retrieved from reference TRBV9 and TRBJ1-2, is DSGVTQTPKHLITATGQRVTLRCSPRSGDLSVYWYQQSLDQGLQFLIQYYNGEERAKGNILERFSAQQFPDLHSELNLSSLELGDSALYFCASSPRTGGTYGYTFGSGTRLTVV.